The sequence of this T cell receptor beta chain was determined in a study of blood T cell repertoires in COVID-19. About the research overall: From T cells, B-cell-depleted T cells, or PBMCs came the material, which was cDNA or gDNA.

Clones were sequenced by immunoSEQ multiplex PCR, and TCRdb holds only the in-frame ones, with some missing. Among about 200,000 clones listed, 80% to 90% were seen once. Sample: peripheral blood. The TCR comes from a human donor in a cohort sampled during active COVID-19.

The CDR3 region has the DNA TGTGCCAGCTCACCCCGCGGGACAGATAGCACAGATACGCAGTATTTT. Amino acids: CASSPRGTDSTDTQYF. V and J are TRBV18 and TRBJ2-3; possibly TRBD1 for D (7 bases). Germline CDR1 KGHSH, CDR2 LQKENI. Trimming stripped 3 bases from V and 0 bases from J, with 13 bases between. CDR3 length: 16 residues. The complete variable domain, with remaining parts taken from reference TRBV18 and TRBJ2-3, reads NAGVMQNPRHLVRRRGQEARLRCSPMKGHSHVYWYRQLPEEGLKFMVYLQKENIIDESGMPKERFSAEFPKEGPSILRIQQVVRGDSAAYFCASSPRGTDSTDTQYFGPGTRLTVL.